These T cell receptor beta chains were read from a single sample in a study of sequential checkpoint blockade in melanoma. The method was immunoSEQ multiplex PCR; TCRdb's version includes in-frame clones alone and lacks a portion of them. There are approximately 15,000 clones in the sample; approximately 80% occur only once, and about an eighth lies in the top ten. The sequenced sample was CD8+ T cells sorted from blood (inferred from file names), obtained from a patient given nivolumab and ipilimumab in sequence. The receptors derive from a human donor with melanoma. The CDR3 runs from the conserved cysteine through the conserved F or W. D genes are given only for firm matches. Expanded clones are given a class, and other clones once, few, many or no size at all.

v_call	cdr3_length	clone_size	j_call	d_call	cdr3_aa	cdr3_nt
TRBV29-1	13	.	TRBJ2-7	.	CSVEIGGSYEQYF	TGCAGCGTCGAGATAGGGGGATCCTACGAGCAGTACTTC
TRBV27	16	once	TRBJ2-1	TRBD2	CASSLSVGDYYNEQFF	TGTGCCAGCAGTTTATCAGTTGGGGACTATTACAATGAGCAGTTCTTC
TRBV6-6	16	.	TRBJ1-1	TRBD1	CASSYAAGGADTEAFF	TGTGCCAGCAGTTACGCGGCAGGGGGCGCTGACACTGAAGCTTTCTTT
TRBV29-1	15	.	TRBJ2-7	TRBD2	CSVERLAGSIYEQYF	TGCAGCGTTGAACGACTAGCGGGTAGCATCTACGAGCAGTACTTC
TRBV7-2	13	.	TRBJ2-7	TRBD1	CARTSGQSYEQYF	TGTGCCAGAACCTCGGGACAGTCCTACGAGCAGTACTTC
TRBV7-8	16	.	TRBJ2-7	TRBD1	CASSVRDRGTPYEQYF	TGTGCCAGCAGCGTCCGGGACAGGGGGACCCCCTACGAGCAGTACTTC
TRBV4-3	14	.	TRBJ2-1	.	CASSQFLGKNEQFF	TGCGCCAGCAGCCAGTTTCTCGGGAAGAATGAGCAGTTCTTC
TRBV9	14	.	TRBJ1-3	TRBD1	CASSSGGSGNTIYF	TGTGCCAGCAGCTCAGGGGGCTCTGGAAACACCATATATTTT
TRBV21-1	13	.	TRBJ1-2	.	CASRGATNYGYTF	TGTGCCAGCAGGGGAGCGACTAACTATGGCTACACCTTC
TRBV19	14	.	TRBJ1-6	TRBD1	CASSTRDRGAPLHF	TGTGCCAGTAGTACAAGGGACAGGGGTGCACCCCTCCACTTT
TRBV7-8	16	.	TRBJ1-4	TRBD1	CASSMTGEATNEKLFF	TGTGCCAGCAGCATGACAGGGGAGGCAACTAATGAAAAACTGTTTTTT
TRBV7-6	16	.	TRBJ2-7	TRBD1	CASSLATGQGSYEQYF	TGTGCCAGCAGCTTAGCAACGGGACAGGGTTCCTACGAGCAGTACTTC
TRBV7-9	15	few	TRBJ2-7	TRBD2	CASSSRTSGSFEQYF	TGTGCCAGCAGCTCACGGACTAGCGGGAGTTTTGAGCAGTACTTC
TRBV11-2	14	.	TRBJ1-2	TRBD1	CASSPGTGGYGYTF	TGTGCCAGCAGCCCCGGGACAGGGGGCTATGGCTACACCTTC
TRBV19	13	.	TRBJ2-7	TRBD2	CASTPGLAGVVYF	TGTGCCAGCACTCCGGGACTAGCGGGAGTAGTGTACTTC
TRBV4-1	15	few	TRBJ2-7	TRBD2	CASSQGGIAGDGQYF	TGCGCCAGCAGCCAAGGGGGGATAGCGGGGGATGGGCAGTACTTC
TRBV5-4	14	.	TRBJ2-7	.	CASSFSDSSYEQYF	TGTGCCAGCAGCTTCAGCGACAGCTCCTACGAGCAGTACTTC
TRBV5-5	13	.	TRBJ1-1	TRBD1	CASSSRDRREAFF	TGTGCCAGCAGCTCCCGGGACAGACGTGAAGCTTTCTTT
TRBV12-5	13	.	TRBJ1-1	.	CASGGGTYTEAFF	TGTGCTAGTGGCGGGGGAACTTACACTGAAGCTTTCTTT
TRBV19	18	.	TRBJ1-5	.	CASSIVAIYETGNQPQHF	TGTGCCAGTAGTATAGTTGCGATCTATGAAACGGGCAATCAGCCCCAGCATTTT
TRBV7-2	15	few	TRBJ1-5	.	CASRPGGLGNQPQHF	TGTGCCAGCAGGCCTGGAGGGCTTGGGAATCAGCCCCAGCATTTT
TRBV4-1	15	.	TRBJ1-4	.	CASSLESATNEKLFF	TGCGCCAGCAGCCTTGAGAGTGCAACTAATGAAAAACTGTTTTTT
TRBV27	16	.	TRBJ2-7	.	CASMPNGQLNYYEQYF	TGTGCCAGTATGCCAAATGGACAGTTGAACTACTACGAGCAGTACTTC
TRBV6-6	13	.	TRBJ2-7	.	CASSLSGVYEQYF	TGTGCCAGCAGCCTGTCGGGTGTCTACGAGCAGTACTTC
TRBV27	14	.	TRBJ1-6	.	CASGTGSYNSPLHF	TGTGCCAGCGGCACAGGCTCCTATAATTCACCCCTCCACTTT
TRBV19	14	.	TRBJ2-7	.	CASSIVGGAYEQYF	TGTGCCAGTAGTATAGTTGGCGGAGCCTACGAGCAGTACTTC
TRBV21-1	12	.	TRBJ2-7	.	CARRTGVHEQYF	TGTGCCAGAAGGACAGGTGTTCACGAGCAGTACTTC
TRBV9	18	.	TRBJ2-2	TRBD2	CASSVAYRGTSGTGELFF	TGTGCCAGCAGCGTCGCCTACCGGGGGACTAGTGGTACCGGGGAGCTGTTTTTT
TRBV19	15	.	TRBJ1-2	.	CASSIEGALGYGYTF	TGTGCCAGTAGTATCGAAGGGGCGCTGGGCTATGGCTACACCTTC
TRBV7-9	16	.	TRBJ1-3	.	CASSLGSGGKGNTIYF	TGTGCCAGCAGCTTAGGATCGGGGGGGAAAGGAAACACCATATATTTT
TRBV5-4	12	.	TRBJ2-7	.	CASSLGVYEQYF	TGTGCCAGCAGCTTAGGGGTCTACGAGCAGTACTTC
TRBV2	12	.	TRBJ2-7	TRBD1	CANRDREYEQYF	TGTGCCAACAGGGACAGGGAGTACGAGCAGTACTTC
TRBV27	14	.	TRBJ1-6	TRBD1	CASTKQGLNSPLHF	TGTGCCAGCACGAAACAGGGGCTAAATTCACCCCTCCACTTT
TRBV27	13	once	TRBJ2-7	TRBD2	CASSLAGAYEQYF	TGTGCCAGCTCCTTAGCGGGGGCCTACGAGCAGTACTTC
TRBV2	15	.	TRBJ1-3	.	CASSVATVLENTIYF	TGTGCCAGCAGTGTCGCTACTGTCCTTGAAAACACCATATATTTT